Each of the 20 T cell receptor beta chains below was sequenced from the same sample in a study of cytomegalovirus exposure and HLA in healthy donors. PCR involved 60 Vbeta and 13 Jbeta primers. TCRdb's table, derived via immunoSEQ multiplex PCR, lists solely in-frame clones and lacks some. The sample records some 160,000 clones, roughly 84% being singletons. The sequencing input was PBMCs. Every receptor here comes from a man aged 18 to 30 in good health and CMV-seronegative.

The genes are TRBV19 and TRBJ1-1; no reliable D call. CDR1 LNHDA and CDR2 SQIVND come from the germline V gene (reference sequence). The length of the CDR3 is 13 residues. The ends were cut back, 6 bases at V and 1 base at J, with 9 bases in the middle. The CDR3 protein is CASRPGRNTEAFF. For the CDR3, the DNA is TGTGCCAGTAGACCGGGTAGGAACACTGAAGCTTTCTTT.

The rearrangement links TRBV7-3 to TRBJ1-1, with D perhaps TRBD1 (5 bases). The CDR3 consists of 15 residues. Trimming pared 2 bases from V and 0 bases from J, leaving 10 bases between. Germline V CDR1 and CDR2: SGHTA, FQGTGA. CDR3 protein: CASSLLPQVNTEAFF. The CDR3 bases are TGTGCCAGCAGCTTACTTCCACAGGTGAACACTGAAGCTTTCTTT.

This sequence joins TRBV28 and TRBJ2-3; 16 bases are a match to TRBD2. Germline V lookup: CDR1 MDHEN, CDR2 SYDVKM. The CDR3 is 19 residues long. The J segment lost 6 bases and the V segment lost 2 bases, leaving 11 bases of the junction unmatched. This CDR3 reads CASSLVWSGLAGGTDTQYF. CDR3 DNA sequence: TGTGCCAGCAGTTTAGTGTGGTCGGGACTAGCGGGAGGGACGGATACGCAGTATTTT.

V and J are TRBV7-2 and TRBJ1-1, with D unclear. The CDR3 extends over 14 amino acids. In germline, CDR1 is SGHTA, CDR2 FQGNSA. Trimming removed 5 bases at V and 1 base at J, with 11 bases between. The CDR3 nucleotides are TGTGCCAGCAGCCGGGGTTTAGGGAACACTGAAGCTTTCTTT. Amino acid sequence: CASSRGLGNTEAFF.

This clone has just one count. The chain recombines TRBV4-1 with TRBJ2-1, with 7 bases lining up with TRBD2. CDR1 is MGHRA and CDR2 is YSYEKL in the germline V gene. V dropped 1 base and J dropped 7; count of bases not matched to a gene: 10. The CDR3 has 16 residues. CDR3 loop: CASSQVRLADLNEQFF. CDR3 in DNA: TGCGCCAGCAGCCAAGTCAGGCTAGCGGACTTAAATGAGCAGTTCTTC.

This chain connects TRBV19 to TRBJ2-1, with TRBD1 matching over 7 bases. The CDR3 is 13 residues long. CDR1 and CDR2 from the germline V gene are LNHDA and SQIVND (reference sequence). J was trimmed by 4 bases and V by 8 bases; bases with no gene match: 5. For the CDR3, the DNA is TGTGCCAGTCGGGACAGTACTTACAATGAGCAGTTCTTC. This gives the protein CASRDSTYNEQFF.

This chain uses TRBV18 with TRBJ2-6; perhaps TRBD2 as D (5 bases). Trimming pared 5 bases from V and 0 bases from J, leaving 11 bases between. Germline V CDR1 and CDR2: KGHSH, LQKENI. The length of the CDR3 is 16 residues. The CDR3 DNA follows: TGTGCCAGCTCAGCCGGACTGGTCTCTGGGGCCAACGTCCTGACTTTC. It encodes CASSAGLVSGANVLTF.

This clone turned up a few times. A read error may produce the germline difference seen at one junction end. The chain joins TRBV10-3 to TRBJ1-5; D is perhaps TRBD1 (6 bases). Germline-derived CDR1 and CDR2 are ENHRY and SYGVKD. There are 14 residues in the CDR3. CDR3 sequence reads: CAISLEDSKQPQHF. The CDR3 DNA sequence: TGTGCCATCAGTCTCGAGGACAGCAAACAGCCCCAGCATTTT.

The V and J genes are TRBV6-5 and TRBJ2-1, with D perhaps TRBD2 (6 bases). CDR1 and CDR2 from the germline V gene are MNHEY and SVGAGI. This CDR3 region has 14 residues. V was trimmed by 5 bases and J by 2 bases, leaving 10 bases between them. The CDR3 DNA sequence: TGTGCCAGCAGTCGCGGGACCACCTACAATGAGCAGTTCTTC. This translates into CASSRGTTYNEQFF.

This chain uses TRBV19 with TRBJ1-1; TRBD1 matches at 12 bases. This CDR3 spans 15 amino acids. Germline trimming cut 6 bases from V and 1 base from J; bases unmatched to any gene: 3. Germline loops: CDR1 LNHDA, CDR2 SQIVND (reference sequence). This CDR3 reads CASRGQGAKNTEAFF. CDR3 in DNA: TGTGCCAGTAGGGGACAGGGGGCGAAGAACACTGAAGCTTTCTTT.

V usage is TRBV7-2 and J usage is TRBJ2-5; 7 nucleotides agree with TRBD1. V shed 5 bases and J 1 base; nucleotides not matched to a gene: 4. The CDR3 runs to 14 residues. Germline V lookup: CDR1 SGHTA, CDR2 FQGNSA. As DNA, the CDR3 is TGTGCCAGCAGCGCAGGGACAGCCCAAGAGACCCAGTACTTC. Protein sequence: CASSAGTAQETQYF.

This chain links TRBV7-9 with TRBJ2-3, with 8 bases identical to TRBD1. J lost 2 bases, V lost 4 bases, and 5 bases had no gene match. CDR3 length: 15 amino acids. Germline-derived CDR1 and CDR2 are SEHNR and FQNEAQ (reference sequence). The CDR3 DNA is TGTGCCAGCAGCTCGGGACAGGATTACACAGATACGCAGTATTTT. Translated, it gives CASSSGQDYTDTQYF.

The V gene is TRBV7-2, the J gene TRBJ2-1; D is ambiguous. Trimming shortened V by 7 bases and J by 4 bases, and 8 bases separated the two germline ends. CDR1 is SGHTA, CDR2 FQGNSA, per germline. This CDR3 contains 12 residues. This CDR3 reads CASTLLYNEQFF. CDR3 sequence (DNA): TGTGCCAGCACCCTACTATACAATGAGCAGTTCTTC.

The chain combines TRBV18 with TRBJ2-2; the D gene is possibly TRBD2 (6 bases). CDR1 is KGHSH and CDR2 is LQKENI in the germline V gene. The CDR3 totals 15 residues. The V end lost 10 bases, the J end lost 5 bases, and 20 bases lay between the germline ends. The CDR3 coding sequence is TGTGCCACCTCTTGGATGGGAGGTACGACCGGGGAGCTGTTTTTT. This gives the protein CATSWMGGTTGELFF.

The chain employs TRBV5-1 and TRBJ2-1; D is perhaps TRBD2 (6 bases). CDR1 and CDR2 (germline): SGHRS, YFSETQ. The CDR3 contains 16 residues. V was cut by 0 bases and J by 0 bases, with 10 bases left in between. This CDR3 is CASSLGGTFSYNEQFF. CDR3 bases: TGCGCCAGCAGCTTGGGCGGGACCTTCTCCTACAATGAGCAGTTCTTC.

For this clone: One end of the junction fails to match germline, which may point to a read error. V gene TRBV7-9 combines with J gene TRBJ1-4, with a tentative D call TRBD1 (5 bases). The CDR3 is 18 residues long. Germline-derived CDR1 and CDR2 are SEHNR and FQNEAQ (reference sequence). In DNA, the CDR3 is TGTTCCAGCAGCTTACTTTGGGGCGGATTTGCAACTAATGAAAAACTGTTTTTT. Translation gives CSSSLLWGGFATNEKLFF.

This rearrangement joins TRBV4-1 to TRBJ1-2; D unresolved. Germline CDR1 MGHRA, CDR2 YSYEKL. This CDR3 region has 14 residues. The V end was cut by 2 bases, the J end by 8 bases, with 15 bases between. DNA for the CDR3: TGCGCCAGCAGCCAACCGTGGAGGGATGGAGGCTACACCTTC. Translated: CASSQPWRDGGYTF.

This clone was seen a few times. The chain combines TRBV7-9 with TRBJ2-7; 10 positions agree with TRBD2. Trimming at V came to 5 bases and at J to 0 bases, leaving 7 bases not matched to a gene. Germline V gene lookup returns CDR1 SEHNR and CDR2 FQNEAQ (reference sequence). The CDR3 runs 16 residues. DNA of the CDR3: TGTGCCAGCAGCCTTATACTAGCGGGGAGCTCCTACGAGCAGTACTTC. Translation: CASSLILAGSSYEQYF.

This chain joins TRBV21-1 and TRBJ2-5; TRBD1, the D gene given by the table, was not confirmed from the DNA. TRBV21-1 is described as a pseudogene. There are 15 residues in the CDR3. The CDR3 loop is CASSKKQGRQETQYF. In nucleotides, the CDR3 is TGTGCCAGCAGCAAAAAACAGGGGAGGCAAGAGACCCAGTACTTC.

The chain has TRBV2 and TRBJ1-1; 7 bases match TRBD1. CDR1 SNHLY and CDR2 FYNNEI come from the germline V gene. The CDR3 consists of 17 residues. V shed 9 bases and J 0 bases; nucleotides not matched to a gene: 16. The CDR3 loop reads CASNITPGTALNTEAFF. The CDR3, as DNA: TGTGCCAGTAATATTACTCCAGGGACAGCCTTGAACACTGAAGCTTTCTTT.